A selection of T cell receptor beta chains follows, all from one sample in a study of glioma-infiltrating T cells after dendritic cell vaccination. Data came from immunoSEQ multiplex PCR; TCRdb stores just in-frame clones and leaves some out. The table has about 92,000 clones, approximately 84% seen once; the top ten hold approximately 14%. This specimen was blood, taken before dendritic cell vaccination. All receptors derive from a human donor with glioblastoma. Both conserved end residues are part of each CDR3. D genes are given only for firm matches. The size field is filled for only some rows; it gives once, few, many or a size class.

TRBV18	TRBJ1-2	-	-	TGTGCCAGCTCACCAGCAGATCAAGGGGCTATCTATGGCTACACCTTC	CASSPADQGAIYGYTF
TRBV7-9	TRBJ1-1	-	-	TGTGCCAGCAGCTTAGTCGGTCAGAGAGAGGCTGAAGCTTTCTTT	CASSLVGQREAEAFF
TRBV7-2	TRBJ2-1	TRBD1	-	TGTGCCAGCAGCTCTACCGGGACAGGGTATTACAATGAGCAGTTCTTC	CASSSTGTGYYNEQFF
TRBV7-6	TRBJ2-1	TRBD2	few	TGTGCCAGCAGCTTAGTCCTAGCGGGGGGTCCCTACAATGAGCAGTTCTTC	CASSLVLAGGPYNEQFF
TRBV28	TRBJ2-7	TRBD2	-	TGTGCCAGCAGTTGGGGGACTAGCGGTGAGCAGTACTTC	CASSWGTSGEQYF
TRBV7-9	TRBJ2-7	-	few	TGTGCCAGCAGTCTATCAGGTGGAGAGCAGTACTTC	CASSLSGGEQYF
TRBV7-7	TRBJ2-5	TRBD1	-	TGTGCCAGCAGCTTGACAGGGGGCCCTGAGACCCAGTACTTC	CASSLTGGPETQYF
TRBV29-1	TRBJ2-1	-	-	TGCAGCGTCGAAAGACAAGAAGAGCAGTTCTTC	CSVERQEEQFF
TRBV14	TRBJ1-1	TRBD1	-	TGTGCCAGCAGCTCCTTTGACAGGGAATTCACTGAAGCTTTCTTT	CASSSFDREFTEAFF
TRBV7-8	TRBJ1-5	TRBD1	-	TGTGCCAGCAGCTCCCGGGACAGAAATCAGCCCCAGCATTTT	CASSSRDRNQPQHF
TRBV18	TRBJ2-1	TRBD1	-	TGTGCCAGCTCACCACCGGGACAGGGTTCGGTGCAGTTCTTC	CASSPPGQGSVQFF
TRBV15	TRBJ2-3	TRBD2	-	TGTGCCACCAGCAGGGCAGGACTAGCGGGGGCCAACACAGATACGCAGTATTTT	CATSRAGLAGANTDTQYF
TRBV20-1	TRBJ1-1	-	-	TGCAGTGTCAAGGGCCAGGGCCGGGCTTTCTTT	CSVKGQGRAFF
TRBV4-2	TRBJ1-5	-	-	TGTGCCAGCAGCCAAGCAGCAGGGGTAGATGGGAGCAATCAGCCCCAGCATTTT	CASSQAAGVDGSNQPQHF
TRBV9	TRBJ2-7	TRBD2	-	TGTGCCAGCAGCGTAGAGTCGGGAGGCCGGGCCGAGCAGTACTTC	CASSVESGGRAEQYF
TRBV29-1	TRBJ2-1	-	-	TGCAGCGCCGCGCGGATGGGAGATGAGCAGTTCTTC	CSAARMGDEQFF
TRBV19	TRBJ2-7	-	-	TGTGCCAGTAGTATACTCCCAAGCGACGAGCAGTACTTC	CASSILPSDEQYF
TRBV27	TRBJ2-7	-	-	TGTGCCAGCAGCCGGGACTCCAACTACGAGCAGTACTTC	CASSRDSNYEQYF